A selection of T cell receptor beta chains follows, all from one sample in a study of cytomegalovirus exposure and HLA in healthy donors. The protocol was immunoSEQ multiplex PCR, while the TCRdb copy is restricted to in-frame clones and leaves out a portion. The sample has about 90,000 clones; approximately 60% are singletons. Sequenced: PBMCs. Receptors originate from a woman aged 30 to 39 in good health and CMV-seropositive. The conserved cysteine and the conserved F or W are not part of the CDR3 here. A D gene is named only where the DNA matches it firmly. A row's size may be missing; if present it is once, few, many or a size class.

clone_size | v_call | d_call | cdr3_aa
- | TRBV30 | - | AWAGGNSPLH
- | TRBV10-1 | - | ASKRTEDYNYGYT
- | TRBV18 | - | ASSPSEKLF
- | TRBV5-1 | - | ASSFKGAYEQY
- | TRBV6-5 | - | ASSYPGGYT
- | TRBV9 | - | ASSPRGEEDEKLF
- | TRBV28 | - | ASRLGSAEQY
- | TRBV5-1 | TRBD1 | ASSWSSQGWEVNGYP
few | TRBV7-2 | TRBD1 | ASSSKGQGRLEQF
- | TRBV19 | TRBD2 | ASSSRGESSGANVLT
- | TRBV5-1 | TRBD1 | ASSLTALKGQGARGTQY
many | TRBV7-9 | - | ASSLASGTNTEAF
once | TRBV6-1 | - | ASSRGQSTNYGYT
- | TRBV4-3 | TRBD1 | ASSPRQGVTGELF
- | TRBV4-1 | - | ASSQDRGTPLH
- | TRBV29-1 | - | SVEDLENTDTQY
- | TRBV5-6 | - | ASSLGSSTGAGELF
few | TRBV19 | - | ASSRRRGATNEKLF
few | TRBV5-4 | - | ASSFLSVNYGYT
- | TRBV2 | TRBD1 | ASRMIGTGRYSPLH
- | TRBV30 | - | AWSVRRGYGELF
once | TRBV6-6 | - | ASSLGASQPQH
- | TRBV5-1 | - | ASSLWRGGSNEQF
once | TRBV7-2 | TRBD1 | ASSLGTVPFYEQY
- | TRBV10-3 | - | AISESGGYGYT
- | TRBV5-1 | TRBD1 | ASSFGQGFNEAF
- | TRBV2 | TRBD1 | ASSDRDRGAEAF
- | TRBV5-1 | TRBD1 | ASSFGTGISQPQH
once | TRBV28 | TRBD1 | ASTSETGASGSYNSPLH
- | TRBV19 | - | ASTVSLRWGDPQF
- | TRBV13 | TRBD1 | ASSLVPRDRVRWTEAF
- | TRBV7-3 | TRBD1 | ASSMTGTGSHGYT
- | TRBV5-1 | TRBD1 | ASSRTGVSLDEQY
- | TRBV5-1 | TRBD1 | ASSSTGGSPYEQY
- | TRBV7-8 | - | ASSLLDTGISGNTIY
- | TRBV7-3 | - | ASSEQGPKANSPLH
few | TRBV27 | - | ASSRERNQPQH
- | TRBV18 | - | ASSPLQTRKNEKLF
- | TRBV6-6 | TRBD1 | ATGTGGSYEQY
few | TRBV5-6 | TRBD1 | ASSLLGEGQYGYT
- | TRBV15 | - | ATSRRQAETQY
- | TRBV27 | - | ASRRIDGEKLF
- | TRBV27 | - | ASSLGYGEFNTEAF
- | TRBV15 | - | ATSSLGGWDTEAF
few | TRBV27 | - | ASSLGGHLNTEAF
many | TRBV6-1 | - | ASGRTQEGTGELF
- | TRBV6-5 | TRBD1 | ASSNRGLGGNTIY
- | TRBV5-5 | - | ASSFSGGLGNQPQH
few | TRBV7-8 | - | ASSLVQAGVSGNTIY
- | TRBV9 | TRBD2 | ASSAGLAGVTGELF
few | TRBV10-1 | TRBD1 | ASSVSGTGRPDTQY
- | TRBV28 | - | ASSLTGGGYQPQH
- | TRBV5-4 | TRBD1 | ASSLGQGAKPQH
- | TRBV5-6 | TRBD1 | ASSFTGVTEAF
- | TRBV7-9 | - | ASSLESNTEAF